This T cell receptor beta chain was captured by sequencing in a study of regulatory T cells in long-lasting Graves disease. Study-wide context: To qualify as persistent, Graves' disease required over 5 years of antithyroid drugs with positive TSH receptor antibodies.

Regarding time point: persistent/refractory GD, antithyroid drugs over 5 years with positive TRAb. Following extraction of RNA from PBMCs, that RNA was used to make the TCR library. The CDR3 consists of 16 residues. Trimming took off 6 bases at V and 3 bases at J, with 19 bases between the two ends. Germline CDR1 and CDR2: SNHLY and FYNNEI. Comment on this clonotype: A single base separates this from a much larger clone, so it may be a read error. In this CDR3 the conserved last residue, phenylalanine or tryptophan, is missing, so a read error is likely.

HTBI primers from iRepertoire and Arm-PCR of CDR3 regions yielded the TCR beta libraries. TCRdb re-analysed the multiplex PCR reads in MiXCR, keeping a single row per CDR3 protein. Among 400,000 to 450,000 distinct CDR3 sequences listed, around 20% were seen once. V and J are TRBV2 and TRBJ2-3, with a weak D call TRBD1 (6 bases). This TCR derives from a female donor with Graves disease. This specimen was peripheral blood mononuclear cells (PBMCs), taken when the disease was refractory, from a patient treated with antithyroid drugs. Here the CDR3 reads CASSVQGRIVTDTQYL. The CDR3 region has the DNA TGTGCCAGCAGCGTACAGGGTAGGATTGTAACAGATACGCAGTATCTT.